This T cell receptor (beta chain) was observed in a study of blood T cells in healthy people across ages. V was cut by 6 bases and J by 2 bases, with 15 bases left in between. The CDR3 has 15 amino acids. From germline, CDR1 is MNHEY and CDR2 SMNVEV (reference sequence). A sample-barcoded 5' primer and a J-beta primer mix were used in a second PCR of roughly 6 to 11 cycles. Researchers report that each sample yielded at least 2.5 million CDR3-containing paired-end reads. Each CDR3 protein gets one entry after TCRdb re-called the 5' RACE reads with MiXCR. The sample includes about 800,000 distinct CDR3 sequences, roughly 60% of them seen just once. As for this clonotype: Its antigen is unknown.

General study findings and limits: When one million T cells were used, diversity estimates were thought to be underestimates.

The sequencing sample was made of blood. This sequence joins TRBV27 and TRBJ2-3; TRBD2 might be the D (6 bases). This TCR came from a man aged 25-45 years in good health. The CDR3 sequence is CASRAYGGVTDTQYF. Here the CDR3 DNA reads TGTGCCAGCAGGGCCTACGGAGGGGTCACAGATACGCAGTATTTT.